The 12 T cell receptor beta chains below come from one sample, sequenced in a study of blood T cell repertoires in COVID-19. Produced via immunoSEQ multiplex PCR; TCRdb's table is partial and in-frame only. Among under 200,000 clones, nearly 90% were seen once, and the ten largest hold approximately 21%. Sequenced material: peripheral blood. Receptors originate from a man in his sixties with active or convalescent COVID-19.

This clone was recorded once. The chain employs TRBV19 and TRBJ2-5; 8 positions match TRBD2. Trimming took 1 base from V and 5 from J; bases not matched to a gene: 6. The CDR3 totals 15 residues. Per germline, CDR1 LNHDA and CDR2 SQIVND (reference sequence). The CDR3 DNA reads TGTGCCAGTAGTATAGCCGGGGGGGCGAAGGAGACCCAGTACTTC. It yields the protein CASSIAGGAKETQYF.

This clone was seen once. The rearrangement links TRBV6-2 or TRBV6-3 to TRBJ2-3, with a weak D call TRBD1 (7 bases). V dropped 6 bases and J dropped 1 base, with 17 bases sitting between them. Germline V lookup: CDR1 MNHEY, CDR2 SVGEGT. This CDR3 region has 16 residues. CDR3 coding DNA: TGTGCCAGCAGCCCTCGCAGGGGGGCCGGCACAGATACGCAGTATTTT. Translation gives CASSPRRGAGTDTQYF.

This chain connects TRBV6-5 to TRBJ1-3; TRBD1 matches 7 bases. J was trimmed by 4 bases and V by 2 bases; bases with no gene match: 5. CDR3 length: 15 amino acids. From germline, CDR1 is MNHEY and CDR2 SVGAGI. The CDR3 reads CASSYKGGQGNTIYF. DNA of the CDR3: TGTGCCAGCAGTTACAAAGGGGGCCAAGGAAACACCATATATTTT.

This chain joins TRBV2 and TRBJ1-4; 8 positions agree with TRBD1. The CDR3 length is 14 residues. Germline V gene lookup returns CDR1 SNHLY and CDR2 FYNNEI. The V and J ends lost 5 bases and 6 bases, in that order; junction bases with no gene match: 5. CDR3 nucleotide sequence: TGTGCCAGCAGTCGACAGGGGTTGTATGAAAAACTGTTTTTT. It codes for CASSRQGLYEKLFF. The whole variable domain, filled in from reference TRBV2 and TRBJ1-4, reads EPEVTQTPSHQVTQMGQEVILRCVPISNHLYFYWYRQILGQKVEFLVSFYNNEISEKSEIFDDQFSVERPDGSNFTLKIRSTKLEDSAMYFCASSRQGLYEKLFFGSGTQLSVL.

This chain uses TRBV9 with TRBJ2-4, with D perhaps matching TRBD1 (5 bases). CDR3 length: 13 amino acids. The V end was cut by 4 bases, the J end by 6 bases, with 11 bases between. CDR1 is SGDLS, CDR2 YYNGEE, per germline. CDR3: CASSLTTGNIQYF. DNA of the CDR3: TGTGCCAGCAGCTTAACAACAGGAAACATTCAGTACTTC.

This clone was seen only once. V gene TRBV5-1 combines with J gene TRBJ2-7; perhaps TRBD1 as D (6 bases). This CDR3 is built from 15 residues. Germline lookup yields CDR1 SGHRS and CDR2 YFSETQ. The ends were cut back, 0 bases at V and 6 bases at J, with 16 bases in the middle. The DNA of the CDR3 is TGCGCCAGCAGCTTGGATGGCAGGGGATACTCCGAGCAGTACTTC. As protein: CASSLDGRGYSEQYF.

This sequence joins TRBV24-1 and TRBJ1-2; D might be TRBD1 (6 bases). Trimming removed 4 bases from V and 6 bases from J, with 17 bases in between. CDR1 KGHDR and CDR2 SFDVKD come from the germline V gene. The length of the CDR3 is 15 residues. The DNA of the CDR3 is TGTGCCACCAGTGACCCAACAGGGCCGAGAGATGGCTACACCTTC. It codes for CATSDPTGPRDGYTF.

This clone was recorded a few times. The chain is built from TRBV28 and TRBJ1-2; 8 bases map to TRBD1. CDR3 length: 12 amino acids. Per germline, CDR1 MDHEN and CDR2 SYDVKM. The V segment lost 5 bases and the J segment 5 bases; nucleotides outside the gene matches: 1. CDR3 bases: TGTGCCAGCAGTACAGGGGGGTATGGCTACACCTTC. This translates into CASSTGGYGYTF.

This chain connects TRBV13 to TRBJ1-1, with D maybe TRBD1 (6 bases). The CDR3 totals 16 residues. Germline CDR1 is PRHDT and CDR2 is FYEKMQ (reference sequence). V was cut by 4 bases and J by 4 bases, with 19 bases left in between. The CDR3 DNA follows: TGTGCCAGCAGCTCCCGGAAATTTACAGGGCCCACTGAAGCTTTCTTT. Residues: CASSSRKFTGPTEAFF. Full variable domain (rest looked up from reference TRBV13 and TRBJ1-1): AAGVIQSPRHLIKEKRETATLKCYPIPRHDTVYWYQQGPGQDPQFLISFYEKMQSDKGSIPDRFSAQQFSDYHSELNMSSLELGDSALYFCASSSRKFTGPTEAFFGQGTRLTVV.

The chain combines TRBV7-2 with TRBJ2-1, with 7 bases fitting TRBD2. V was clipped by 4 bases and J by 4 bases; unmatched bases: 7. The CDR3 extends over 15 amino acids. The germline CDR1 and CDR2 sequences are SGHTA and FQGNSA. The CDR3: CASSSVGGGYNEQFF. The CDR3 DNA sequence: TGTGCCAGCAGCTCCGTAGGCGGGGGATACAATGAGCAGTTCTTC.

This chain joins TRBV18 and TRBJ1-4, with D perhaps TRBD1 (5 bases). The CDR3 extends over 15 amino acids. Trimming shortened V by 2 bases and J by 5 bases, and 12 bases separated the two germline ends. CDR1 and CDR2 from the germline V gene are KGHSH and LQKENI. This CDR3 reads CASSPGHRINEKLFF. The CDR3 bases are TGTGCCAGCTCACCAGGACACCGGATAAATGAAAAACTGTTTTTT.

The V and J genes are TRBV6-5 and TRBJ2-3, with 11 positions matching TRBD2. Germline V CDR1 and CDR2: MNHEY, SVGAGI. The CDR3 length is 14 residues. Unmatched junction bases numbered 4, after V lost 5 bases and J lost 6 bases. CDR3 coding DNA: TGTGCCAGCAGTCCCCGGACTAGCGGGGATACGCAGTATTTT. Protein sequence: CASSPRTSGDTQYF.